This T cell receptor beta chain was sequenced during a study of blood T cell repertoires in COVID-19 (dated by TCRdb to 2018 to 2020). Study-level background: Samples from collaborators originated in the United States, Italy and Spain and spanned both the acute and convalescent phases of COVID-19. The prospective study material was composed of cDNA or gDNA derived from T cells, B-cell-depleted T cells, or PBMCs. Subjects who had been exposed to COVID-19, were actively infected with it, or had recovered from it provided the deeply sampled blood TCRbeta repertoires that made up the dataset. The repertoires were released in a freely available public database intended as a resource for research on the immune response to SARS-CoV-2. Samples were obtained from the ongoing ImmuneRACE study (first 160 participants) and from about 1,300 subjects provided by 6 global collaborators. A de-identified subject ID, COVID-19 status, age in years and sex were almost always included in the sample metadata. Where available, HLA class I and class II types were taken from metadata supplied by the sample provider and were not determined by assay-based typing.

One collaborating source in Seattle enrolled patients while the patients were actively infected and followed the patients over time throughout the course of disease. Collaborating institutions collected whole blood in K2EDTA tubes following their own protocols. For TCRbeta analysis, collaborator samples were shipped as frozen whole blood, as isolated PBMCs, or as DNA extracted from either sample type. Of note for this clone: The specificity of this receptor is unknown. No much larger clone is present one base from it, and per-base qualities are unavailable.

TCRbeta CDR3 regions were amplified from genomic DNA using the immunoSEQ Assay, a bias-controlled multiplex PCR. In the source study's methods: The number of nucleated cells in each sample was estimated from the amplification of reference gene primers within the assay. Sequence reads were collapsed and filtered to measure the absolute abundance of every unique TCRbeta CDR3 rearrangement. Productive Simpson clonality was computed per sample as the square root of Simpson's diversity index over productive rearrangements. As stored in TCRdb, this immuneACCESS dataset retains in-frame rearrangements with V and J assigned. A fraction of the clones does not appear; measured against another copy, unresolved V genes explain less than half of the discrepancy, and the remainder lacks a known reason. V, J and clone size are those of that table, while D and trimming were read from the DNA. Counted in this sample were roughly 210,000 clones; 80% to 90% of them appeared once. Of the sample, over 9.5% falls within the top ten clones.

The CDR3 covers 20 residues, taking in both the cysteine and the phenylalanine. The read is trimmed to its CDR3 DNA, 60 bases read in frame from base 1. As encoded in the germline V gene, CDR1 is KGHSH while CDR2 is LQKENI. V sheds 6 bases and J sheds 0 bases, leaving 27 bases between their ends. The research as a whole found: The amount of clinical and demographic metadata varied by source and participant and was provided uncurated.

This chain joins TRBV18 to TRBJ1-5; the D gene is unclear. The receptor was derived from a woman at least 80 years old with COVID-19, enrolled during active disease. The sample taken for sequencing was peripheral blood. The CDR3 region: CASSSSERLSPDYSNQPQHF. The DNA sequence is as follows: TGTGCCAGCTCGTCCTCTGAGCGTCTTTCCCCTGATTATAGCAATCAGCCCCAGCATTTT.